A single sample gave rise to the 16 T cell receptor beta chains below, sequenced in a study of blood T cell repertoires in COVID-19. Clones were read by immunoSEQ multiplex PCR, and TCRdb kept only the in-frame ones, dropping some. In the table there are 200,000 to 250,000 clones, roughly 84% of which are singletons. The source material was PBMCs or T cells enriched from blood (not recorded which). These receptors came from a woman aged 40 to 50 who had recovered from COVID-19.

The chain joins TRBV5-6 to TRBJ1-4, with 9 bases matching TRBD1. Germline V CDR1 and CDR2: SGHDT, YYEEEE. V shed 5 bases and J 8 bases; nucleotides not matched to a gene: 10. The CDR3 length is 15 residues. As DNA, the CDR3 is TGTGCCAGCAGGAGGTTCCGGGACAGGGAAGAAAAACTGTTTTTT. Its translation: CASRRFRDREEKLFF. The full variable domain, rest sourced from reference TRBV5-6 and TRBJ1-4, is DAGVTQSPTHLIKTRGQQVTLRCSPKSGHDTVSWYQQALGQGPQFIFQYYEEEERQRGNFPDRFSGHQFPNYSSELNVNALLLGDSALYLCASRRFRDREEKLFFGSGTQLSVL.

The V gene is TRBV11-3, the J gene TRBJ2-1; the match to TRBD1 covers 8 bases. This CDR3 has 15 residues. Germline CDR1 SGHNT, CDR2 YENEEA. Losses at the gene ends were 5 bases for V and 2 bases for J; bases not matched to a gene: 5. Written as DNA, the CDR3 is TGTGCCAGCAGCCCCCGACAGGGGACCTACAATGAGCAGTTCTTC. It translates to CASSPRQGTYNEQFF.

The V and J genes are TRBV4-3 and TRBJ1-1; 11 positions match TRBD1. V trimming: 4 bases; J trimming: 4 bases; junction bases outside the gene matches: 5. The CDR3 has 15 amino acids. Looked up from germline, CDR1 is LGHNA and CDR2 is YSLEER. In nucleotides, the CDR3 is TGCGCCAGCAGCCTTGAGGGACAGGGGGGCACTGAAGCTTTCTTT. It encodes CASSLEGQGGTEAFF.

J is TRBJ2-1 and V is TRBV24-1; a possible D gene is TRBD2 (6 bases). This CDR3 has 14 amino acids. V lost 0 bases and J 6 bases, leaving 8 bases between the germline ends. CDR1 is KGHDR and CDR2 is SFDVKD in the germline V gene. DNA for the CDR3: TGTGCCACCAGTGATTTGTCCGGGGGCAATGAGCAGTTCTTC. Protein sequence: CATSDLSGGNEQFF.

The chain combines TRBV19 with TRBJ2-3; 7 nucleotides align to TRBD2. The CDR3 length is 17 residues. V dropped 0 bases and J dropped 3; count of bases not matched to a gene: 9. The V gene's germline CDR1 is LNHDA and CDR2 SQIVND (reference sequence). CDR3 DNA sequence: TGTGCCAGTAGTATAGATCTCGGACTAGAGGTGACAGATACGCAGTATTTT. As protein: CASSIDLGLEVTDTQYF.

This clone was seen just once. This chain uses TRBV30 with TRBJ2-1, with 9 bases fitting TRBD2. V was clipped by 1 base and J by 5 bases; unmatched bases: 3. CDR1 is GTSNPN, CDR2 SVGIG, per germline (reference sequence). The CDR3 is 14 residues long. The CDR3 here is CAWSGLAADNEQFF. CDR3 in DNA: TGTGCCTGGAGTGGACTAGCGGCAGACAATGAGCAGTTCTTC.

This clone was picked up a small number of times. CDR3 bases: TGTGCCAGCAGGGAGGGACAGGGTAATGAAAAACTGTTTTTT. Translation gives CASREGQGNEKLFF. This chain connects TRBV5-5 to TRBJ1-4; 9 bases fit TRBD1. This CDR3 spans 14 amino acids. V dropped 5 bases and J dropped 4; count of bases not matched to a gene: 3. Germline values: CDR1 SGHKS, CDR2 YYEKEE (reference sequence).

The chain combines TRBV19 with TRBJ2-3; TRBD1 agrees at 10 bases. This CDR3 contains 17 residues. V lost 1 base, J lost 1 base, and 5 bases stayed unmatched. Germline CDR1 LNHDA, CDR2 SQIVND (reference sequence). The CDR3 coding sequence is TGTGCCAGTAGTATAGGATCCGGGACAGGGGGCACAGATACGCAGTATTTT. Its protein product is CASSIGSGTGGTDTQYF. The whole variable domain, remainder taken from reference TRBV19 and TRBJ2-3, is DGGITQSPKYLFRKEGQNVTLSCEQNLNHDAMYWYRQDPGQGLRLIYYSQIVNDFQKGDIAEGYSVSREKKESFPLTVTSAQKNPTAFYLCASSIGSGTGGTDTQYFGPGTRLTVL.

This clone was recorded once. J is TRBJ2-1 and V is TRBV11-2, with D possibly being TRBD2 (6 bases). Trimming cost V 2 bases and J 2 bases, with 10 bases left between them. Germline V gene data show CDR1 as SGHAT and CDR2 as FQNNGV. The CDR3 is 15 amino acids. CDR3 in DNA: TGTGCCAGCAGCTTACGGGACTTTCCCTACAATGAGCAGTTCTTC. It encodes CASSLRDFPYNEQFF.

The chain employs TRBV4-3 and TRBJ2-3, with D possibly matching TRBD2 (5 bases). CDR3 length: 16 residues. Germline V gives CDR1 LGHNA, CDR2 YSLEER. Trimming removed 0 bases at V and 5 bases at J, with 15 bases between. The CDR3 nucleotides are TGCGCCAGCAGCCAAGATTTGGGTAGACGGGGAGATACGCAGTATTTT. It translates to CASSQDLGRRGDTQYF.

The CDR3 region has the DNA TGTGCCACCAGCAGAGATCTGAGGGGCCCCGGAGGGGAACTGTTTTTT. Protein sequence: CATSRDLRGPGGELFF. The chain employs TRBV15 and TRBJ1-4; D perhaps matches TRBD1 (5 bases). Germline lookup yields CDR1 LNHNV and CDR2 YYDKDF (reference sequence). This CDR3 contains 16 residues. V was pared by 0 bases and J by 12 bases, with 20 bases between.

The chain has TRBV4-1 and TRBJ1-2, with D perhaps matching TRBD1 (6 bases). V was pared by 1 base and J by 3 bases, with 12 bases between. The CDR3 loop spans 15 amino acids. Germline V gene data show CDR1 as MGHRA and CDR2 as YSYEKL. CDR3 sequence reads: CASSQGLGGHYGYTF. The DNA for the CDR3 is TGCGCCAGCAGCCAAGGCTTAGGGGGTCACTATGGCTACACCTTC.

This clone was found once. The V call is TRBV12-3 or TRBV12-4, the J call TRBJ1-2; the D gene is possibly TRBD1 (6 bases). There are 13 residues in the CDR3. The germline V and J ends were trimmed by 3 bases and 7 bases, with 12 bases remaining between them. The CDR3 region is CASSFQQGFGYTF. As DNA, the CDR3 is TGTGCCAGCAGTTTCCAACAGGGCTTTGGCTACACCTTC.

Here the CDR3 reads CASSEIRGEQYF. For the CDR3, the DNA is TGTGCCAGCAGTGAAATCCGGGGGGAGCAGTACTTC. The genes are TRBV2 and TRBJ2-7; possibly TRBD2 for D (6 bases). The V end lost 2 bases, the J end lost 7 bases, and 9 bases lay between the germline ends. From germline, CDR1 is SNHLY and CDR2 FYNNEI. The CDR3 totals 12 residues.

This clone was seen only once. The V gene is TRBV18, the J gene TRBJ2-7; 7 bases are a match to TRBD2. The length of the CDR3 is 15 residues. The J segment lost 0 bases and the V segment lost 5 bases, leaving 7 bases of the junction unmatched. Germline V lookup: CDR1 KGHSH, CDR2 LQKENI. The CDR3 is CASSSSGKHSYEQYF. The DNA of the CDR3 is TGTGCCAGCTCATCTAGCGGAAAACACTCCTACGAGCAGTACTTC.

This clone came up once. The gene calls are TRBV7-2 and TRBJ2-5, with 10 bases that match TRBD2. V gave up 1 base and J gave up 4 bases; unmatched junction bases: 9. There are 17 residues in the CDR3. Germline V lookup: CDR1 SGHTA, CDR2 FQGNSA. This CDR3 reads CASSLEASGSFRETQYF. DNA for the CDR3: TGTGCCAGCAGCTTAGAAGCTAGCGGGAGTTTTCGAGAGACCCAGTACTTC.